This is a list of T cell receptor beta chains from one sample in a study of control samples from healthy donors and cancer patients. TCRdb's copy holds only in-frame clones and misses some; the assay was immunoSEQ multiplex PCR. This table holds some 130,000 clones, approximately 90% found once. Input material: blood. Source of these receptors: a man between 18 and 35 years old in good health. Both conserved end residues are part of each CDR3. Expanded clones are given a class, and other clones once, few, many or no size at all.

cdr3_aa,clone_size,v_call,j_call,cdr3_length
CASSVNFLNYGYTF,-,TRBV9,TRBJ1-2,14
CAMINGPGNSPLHF,-,TRBV30,TRBJ1-6,14
CSASDRTGPCGYTF,-,TRBV20-1,TRBJ1-2,14
CASSLIRGALSF,-,TRBV7-3,TRBJ1-2,12
CAWSARTGFNEQFF,-,TRBV30,TRBJ2-1,14
CASSPAWGSNYGYTF,-,TRBV11-2,TRBJ1-2,15
CAWSQDLNEKLFF,-,TRBV30,TRBJ1-4,13
CASSGTSGAGDTQYF,-,TRBV6-4,TRBJ2-3,15
CASSRYPAEAFF,-,TRBV5-1,TRBJ1-1,12
CASSPGQRGGPDTQYF,-,TRBV18,TRBJ2-3,16
CASSQEAGLAVTDTQYF,-,TRBV4-1,TRBJ2-3,17
CASSGRDNYGYTF,-,TRBV2,TRBJ1-2,13
CASSLGVWGRGSTEAFF,-,TRBV7-2,TRBJ1-1,17
CASSPIDTIAEAFF,-,TRBV18,TRBJ1-1,14
CASSSTGAYEQYF,-,TRBV19,TRBJ2-7,13
CASSPTGNQPQHF,few,TRBV4-2,TRBJ1-5,13
CASSWGRVYSGNTIYF,once,TRBV5-1,TRBJ1-3,16
CASSDPPVRDTSNQPQHF,-,TRBV10-1,TRBJ1-5,18